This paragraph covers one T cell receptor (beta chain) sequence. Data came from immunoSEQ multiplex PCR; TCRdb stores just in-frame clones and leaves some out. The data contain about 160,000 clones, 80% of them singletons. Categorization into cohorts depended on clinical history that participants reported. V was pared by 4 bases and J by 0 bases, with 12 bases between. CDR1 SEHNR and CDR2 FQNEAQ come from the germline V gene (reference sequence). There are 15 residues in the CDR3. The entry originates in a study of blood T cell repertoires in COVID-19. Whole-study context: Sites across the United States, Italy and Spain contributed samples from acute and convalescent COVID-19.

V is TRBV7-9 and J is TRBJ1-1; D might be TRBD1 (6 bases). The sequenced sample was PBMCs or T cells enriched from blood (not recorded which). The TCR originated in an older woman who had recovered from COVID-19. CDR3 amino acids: CASSSRGGLNTEAFF. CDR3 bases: TGTGCCAGCAGCTCCAGGGGTGGGTTGAACACTGAAGCTTTCTTT.